The rows below give T cell receptor beta chains drawn from one sample of a study of T cell changes during pregnancy in multiple sclerosis. TCRdb keeps only in-frame clones here, not all; method: immunoSEQ multiplex PCR. The sample yields about 100,000 clones, around 94% seen once. The sequencing here drew on peripheral blood, taken in the second trimester of pregnancy. Every receptor here comes from a female donor with multiple sclerosis, enrolled in a pregnancy study. The CDR3 runs from the conserved cysteine through the conserved F or W. A D gene is named only where the DNA matches it firmly. Not all rows give a size; the values are once, few, many and, for expanded clones, a class.

>TRBV5-1|.|TRBD2|TRBJ2-1
CASSWTSGANNEQFF
TGCGCCAGCAGCTGGACTAGCGGGGCTAACAATGAGCAGTTCTTC
>TRBV7-9|once|.|TRBJ1-2
CASSSTSQGNYGYTF
TGTGCCAGCAGCTCGACCTCTCAGGGGAACTATGGCTACACCTTC
>TRBV28|.|TRBD2|TRBJ2-1
CAIRGGLAGPNEQFF
TGTGCCATCCGAGGGGGACTAGCGGGCCCTAATGAGCAGTTCTTC
>TRBV9|.|.|TRBJ2-1
CASSVLEGLQFF
TGTGCCAGCAGCGTTTTGGAGGGGCTACAGTTCTTC
>TRBV30|few|.|TRBJ1-2
CAGAPGGGYGYTF
TGTGCCGGAGCACCGGGAGGGGGCTATGGCTACACCTTC
>TRBV2|.|.|TRBJ1-5
CASSVGTERNNQPQHF
TGTGCCAGCAGTGTGGGGACTGAGCGAAACAATCAGCCCCAGCATTTT
>TRBV4-1|once|TRBD2|TRBJ2-7
CASSQAHLAGSSYEQYF
TGCGCCAGCAGCCAAGCCCATCTAGCGGGGAGCTCCTACGAGCAGTACTTC
>TRBV7-9|.|.|TRBJ2-7
CASSVNQGHEQYF
TGTGCCAGCAGCGTCAACCAGGGGCACGAGCAGTACTTC
>TRBV5-1|.|.|TRBJ2-3
CASSFSPAGFTDTQYF
TGCGCCAGCAGCTTCTCCCCAGCGGGTTTCACAGATACGCAGTATTTT
>TRBV27|.|.|TRBJ2-1
CASSLMGSNEQFF
TGTGCCAGCAGTTTAATGGGGAGCAATGAGCAGTTCTTC
>TRBV7-8|.|TRBD1|TRBJ1-5
CASSFGTGGAGQPQHF
TGTGCCAGCAGCTTCGGGACAGGGGGCGCCGGTCAGCCCCAGCATTTT
>TRBV5-1|.|.|TRBJ2-5
CASSLVQGQETQYF
TGCGCCAGCAGCTTGGTCCAGGGGCAGGAGACCCAGTACTTC
>TRBV5-1|.|.|TRBJ2-2
CASCPGAGTGELFF
TGCGCCAGCTGTCCAGGGGCCGGCACCGGGGAGCTGTTTTTT
>TRBV18|.|TRBD1|TRBJ1-5
CASSPTTGSQPQHF
TGTGCCAGCTCACCCACGACAGGGTCCCAGCCCCAGCATTTT
>TRBV7-9|.|TRBD1|TRBJ1-1
CASSLVVGQGNTEAFF
TGTGCCAGCAGCTTAGTCGTGGGACAGGGGAACACTGAAGCTTTCTTT
>TRBV5-6|.|TRBD1|TRBJ1-6
CASSFSGGYNSPLHF
TGTGCCAGCAGCTTTTCAGGGGGCTATAATTCACCCCTCCACTTT
>TRBV5-4|.|TRBD2|TRBJ2-7
CASSFSPRLAGGYEQYF
TGTGCCAGCAGCTTCTCCCCTAGGCTAGCGGGAGGTTACGAGCAGTACTTC
>TRBV28|.|.|TRBJ1-2
CASTLGALYGYTF
TGTGCCAGCACCTTGGGCGCGCTATATGGCTACACCTTC
>TRBV2|few|.|TRBJ2-3
CASSEWGSLTDTQYF
TGTGCCAGCAGTGAATGGGGCAGCCTCACAGATACGCAGTATTTT
>TRBV7-9|.|.|TRBJ1-1
CASGWREAEAFF
TGTGCCAGCGGATGGAGGGAAGCTGAAGCTTTCTTT
>TRBV5-1|.|.|TRBJ2-3
CASSRPTPASTDTQYF
TGCGCCAGCAGCCGCCCGACTCCCGCCTCCACAGATACGCAGTATTTT
>TRBV5-1|.|.|TRBJ2-7
CASSPGLSYEQYF
TGCGCCAGCAGCCCGGGATTGTCCTACGAGCAGTACTTC
>TRBV9|.|TRBD2|TRBJ2-5
CASSVAGGRLETQYF
TGTGCCAGCAGCGTAGCGGGGGGGCGCCTGGAGACCCAGTACTTC
>TRBV7-2|.|.|TRBJ1-6
CASSLAGSPNSPLHF
TGTGCCAGCAGCTTAGCGGGGAGCCCAAATTCACCCCTCCACTTT
>TRBV6-5|.|TRBD1|TRBJ1-1
CASSAYQGATEAFF
TGTGCCAGCAGTGCCTACCAGGGGGCCACTGAAGCTTTCTTT
>TRBV7-9|.|.|TRBJ1-1
CASSLLGTEAFF
TGTGCCAGCAGCTTACTCGGCACTGAAGCTTTCTTT
>TRBV5-1|.|TRBD2|TRBJ2-1
CASSVSVAGHGNEQFF
TGCGCCAGCAGCGTTTCCGTAGCGGGACATGGCAATGAGCAGTTCTTC
>TRBV2|.|TRBD1|TRBJ1-1
CASSVRGPSNTEAFF
TGTGCCAGCAGCGTCAGGGGGCCCTCGAACACTGAAGCTTTCTTT
>TRBV5-1|.|TRBD1|TRBJ2-1
CASSPGTGSSSYNEQFF
TGCGCCAGCAGCCCGGGGACAGGGTCTAGCTCCTACAATGAGCAGTTCTTC
>TRBV7-6|.|TRBD1|TRBJ2-7
CASSLAGGLAYEQYF
TGTGCCAGCAGCCTTGCAGGGGGTCTAGCCTACGAGCAGTACTTC
>TRBV19|few|.|TRBJ2-7
CASSPTGTYEQYF
TGTGCCAGTAGCCCCACAGGGACATACGAGCAGTACTTC
>TRBV28|.|.|TRBJ1-2
CASSAERAELIYGYTF
TGTGCCAGCAGTGCAGAGCGAGCAGAGCTAATCTATGGCTACACCTTC
>TRBV11-2|.|.|TRBJ2-7
CASTALMEQGFKQYF
TGTGCCAGCACGGCCCTTATGGAACAGGGATTTAAGCAGTACTTC
>TRBV5-1|.|TRBD1|TRBJ1-4
CASSLAFRGDEKLFF
TGCGCCAGCAGCTTGGCCTTCAGGGGGGATGAAAAACTGTTTTTT
>TRBV7-7|.|TRBD2|TRBJ2-3
CASSSGLEDTQYF
TGTGCCAGCAGCTCTGGACTAGAAGATACGCAGTATTTT
>TRBV6-1|.|TRBD2|TRBJ2-3
CASRTSGGSGQYF
TGTGCCAGCAGGACTAGCGGGGGGTCGGGGCAGTATTTT
>TRBV30|few|.|TRBJ1-5
CAWSVYGGSNQPQHF
TGTGCCTGGAGTGTATACGGCGGTAGCAATCAGCCCCAGCATTTT
>TRBV5-1|.|.|TRBJ1-1
CASSLGGGRNTEAFF
TGCGCCAGCAGCTTGGGGGGGGGACGAAACACTGAAGCTTTCTTT
>TRBV5-6|.|.|TRBJ2-3
CASSSTTGRDTDTQYF
TGTGCCAGCAGCTCAACCACCGGCCGGGATACAGATACGCAGTATTTT
>TRBV28|.|.|TRBJ1-2
CASSLDRRRGGYTF
TGTGCCAGCAGTTTGGACAGACGCCGGGGTGGCTACACCTTC
>TRBV28|.|.|TRBJ2-7
CASSLGGYEQYF
TGTGCCAGCAGTCTAGGTGGCTACGAGCAGTACTTC
>TRBV18|.|TRBD1|TRBJ1-4
CASSSTQGAGEKLFF
TGTGCCAGCTCAAGTACCCAGGGGGCAGGTGAAAAACTGTTTTTT